This record covers a single T cell receptor (beta chain). These data belong to a study of PD-1 and CTLA-4 blockade in melanoma. Repertoires were generated with immunoSEQ multiplex PCR, while TCRdb's copy carries only in-frame clones and drops some. The sample lists around 12,000 clones, roughly 82% seen once, with around a third in the top ten. The receptor was isolated from a human donor with melanoma. The sequences come from CD8+ T cells from peripheral blood, collected from a patient given anti-PD-1 treatment.

This CDR3 is CASSSGTGGNQPQHF. As DNA, the CDR3 is TGTGCCAGCAGTTCAGGGACAGGGGGCAATCAGCCCCAGCATTTT. The chain couples TRBV27 to TRBJ1-5; 10 bases align to TRBD1. The J segment lost 2 bases and the V segment lost 4 bases, leaving 2 bases of the junction unmatched. The V gene's germline CDR1 is MNHEY and CDR2 SMNVEV (reference sequence). The CDR3 extends over 15 amino acids.